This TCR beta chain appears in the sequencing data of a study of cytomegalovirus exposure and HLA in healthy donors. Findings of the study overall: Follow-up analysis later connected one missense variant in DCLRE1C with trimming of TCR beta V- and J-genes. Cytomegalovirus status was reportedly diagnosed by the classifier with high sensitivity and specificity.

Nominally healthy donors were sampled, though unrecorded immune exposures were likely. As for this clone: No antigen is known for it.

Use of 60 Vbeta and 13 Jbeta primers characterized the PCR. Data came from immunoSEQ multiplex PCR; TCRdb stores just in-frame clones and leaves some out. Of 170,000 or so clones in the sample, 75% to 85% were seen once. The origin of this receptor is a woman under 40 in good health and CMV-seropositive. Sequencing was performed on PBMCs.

The DNA of the CDR3 is TGTGCCATCAGTGAGTCGTTATCCTACGAGCAGTACTTC. Translation: CAISESLSYEQYF. This chain joins TRBV10-3 and TRBJ2-5; D unresolved. Gene TRBJ2-7 matches the end of the DNA better, so the J call may be wrong. The CDR3 runs 13 residues. The germline V gene encodes CDR1 ENHRY and CDR2 SYGVKD.